The 31 T cell receptor beta chains presented below share a single source sample, sequenced in a study. TCRdb re-called the 5' RACE reads with MiXCR, one entry per CDR3 protein. The table has roughly 8,500 distinct CDR3 sequences, approximately 26% seen once. Sequenced material: naive CD4+ T cells sorted from a lymph node. Specified subset: naive CD4+ T cells, CD4+CD45RA+CD25-. These receptors came from a female donor with breast cancer.

In regard to this clonotype: The junction departs from the called germline gene at one end, perhaps through a read error. The J gene is TRBJ2-3, the V gene TRBV18; D gene unclear. This CDR3 has 15 amino acids. Germline V lookup: CDR1 KGHSH, CDR2 LQKENI. The CDR3 DNA sequence: TGTGCCAGCTCACCAATGCAACGCGACACCGATACACAGTATTTT. This sequence encodes CASSPMQRDTDTQYF.

The chain carries TRBV20-1 and TRBJ2-5; tentative D call: TRBD2 (6 bases). Germline-derived CDR1 and CDR2 are DFQATT and SNEGSKA (reference sequence). V lost 5 bases and J 5 bases, leaving 18 bases between the germline ends. The CDR3 extends over 14 amino acids. The CDR3 reads CSAPPRGLVETQYF. The DNA for the CDR3 is TGCAGTGCTCCTCCACGGGGGTTGGTGGAGACCCAGTACTTC.

This clonotype was detected ten times or more. The chain carries TRBV20-1 and TRBJ1-6, with TRBD1 as a possible D gene (5 bases). The CDR3 is 15 amino acids. Germline V gene lookup returns CDR1 DFQATT and CDR2 SNEGSKA (reference sequence). V was pared by 0 bases and J by 6 bases, with 12 bases between. CDR3 protein: CSARDRVKGNSPLHF. The CDR3 region has the DNA TGCAGTGCTAGAGACAGGGTGAAGGGTAATTCACCCCTCCACTTT.

The chain carries TRBV6-2 or TRBV6-3 and TRBJ2-1; TRBD2 aligns across 13 bases. The V and J ends lost 6 bases and 8 bases, in that order; junction bases with no gene match: 13. The CDR3 has 17 amino acids. Germline V lookup: CDR1 MNHEY, CDR2 SVGEGT. The CDR3 DNA is TGTGCCAGCAGATGGGTTGCCGGGACTAGCGGGAAGTATGAGCAGTTCTTC. It translates to CASRWVAGTSGKYEQFF.

The gene calls are TRBV5-1 and TRBJ1-2, with TRBD1 as a possible D gene (5 bases). V shed 0 bases and J shed 8 bases, with 14 bases lying between them. CDR3 size: 14 residues. Germline-derived CDR1 and CDR2 are SGHRS and YFSETQ. CDR3 nucleotide sequence: TGCGCCAGCAGCTTGGCAGGGACTTCTTGGGGCTACACCTTC. Residues: CASSLAGTSWGYTF.

This clonotype appeared many times. Being one base from a much bigger clone, this may be a read error. J is TRBJ2-1 and V is TRBV5-1; D not certain. Germline values: CDR1 SGHRS, CDR2 YFSETQ. This CDR3 is 11 amino acids long. V lost 4 bases, J lost 8 bases, and 7 bases lay in between. The CDR3 sequence is CASSTKYEQFF. The CDR3 DNA is TGCGCCAGCAGCACTAAGTATGAGCAGTTCTTC.

At least ten counts were recorded for this clonotype. This rearrangement joins TRBV19 to TRBJ1-1; the D is unclear. V was cut by 10 bases and J by 0 bases, with 6 bases left in between. This CDR3 comprises 11 residues. Germline CDR1 reads LNHDA; CDR2 reads SQIVND (reference sequence). CDR3: CATRLNTEAFF. CDR3 nucleotide sequence: TGTGCCACTAGATTGAACACTGAAGCTTTCTTT.

The DNA of the CDR3 is TGCAGTGCTAGAGGTGGTGTGGGACAGGGGCTGAACACTGAAGCTTTCTTT. This codes for CSARGGVGQGLNTEAFF. The chain has TRBV20-1 and TRBJ1-1; 10 bases fit TRBD1. The CDR3 contains 17 residues. Germline V gives CDR1 DFQATT, CDR2 SNEGSKA (reference sequence). V shed 1 base, J shed 0 bases, and the junction held 8 bases outside the gene matches.

Details on this clonotype: A junction boundary mismatches the germline segment, possibly from a read error. The chain employs TRBV6-5 and TRBJ2-6; D remains ambiguous. This CDR3 has 19 amino acids. Germline CDR1 is MNHEY and CDR2 is SVGAGI. The DNA of the CDR3 is TGTGCCAGCAGTTACTCGGTGGTCAAACTAAGCTCTAGGGCTAACGTCCTGACTTTC. Amino acid sequence: CASSYSVVKLSSRANVLTF.

This clonotype appeared many times. The chain recombines TRBV19 with TRBJ2-3, with unresolved D. The CDR3 totals 13 residues. CDR1 and CDR2 from the germline V gene are LNHDA and SQIVND (reference sequence). Trimming shortened V by 7 bases and J by 5 bases, and 13 bases separated the two germline ends. CDR3 amino acids: CASNPGGGDTQYF. CDR3 in DNA: TGTGCCAGTAACCCGGGTGGTGGAGATACGCAGTATTTT.

In its sample, this clonotype ranks as medium-sized. The gene calls are TRBV28 and TRBJ1-6; a weak D match, TRBD1 (6 bases). V gave up 6 bases and J gave up 8 bases, with 14 bases separating them. Germline V CDR1 and CDR2: MDHEN, SYDVKM. CDR3 length equals 14 residues. CDR3 in amino acids: CASRGEQGYSPLHF. CDR3 sequence (DNA): TGTGCCAGCAGGGGGGAACAGGGATATTCACCCCTCCACTTT.

This clonotype occurred a few times. This sequence joins TRBV6-1 and TRBJ1-2; D ambiguous. CDR1 is MNHNS, CDR2 SASEGT, per germline. With 2 bases removed from V and 7 bases from J, the gap between germline ends came to 8 bases. The CDR3 consists of 12 residues. CDR3 in DNA: TGTGCCAGCAGTGAATTCAGGTTTGGCTACACCTTC. It codes for CASSEFRFGYTF.

This clonotype was counted once. This chain joins TRBV6-6 and TRBJ2-2, with D possibly being TRBD1 or TRBD2 (6 bases each). The CDR3 has 17 residues. Germline V gene sequence: CDR1 MNHNY, CDR2 SVGAGI (reference sequence). Trimming removed 5 bases at V and 3 bases at J, with 19 bases between. CDR3 DNA: TGTGCCAGCAGTGACGGATGGACACGGGGGCACACCGGGGAGCTGTTTTTT. It encodes CASSDGWTRGHTGELFF.

This clonotype has ten or more counts. The CDR3 loop reads CASSLVGAYEQYF. The CDR3 DNA sequence: TGCGCCAGCAGCCTCGTTGGGGCCTACGAGCAGTACTTC. The gene calls are TRBV4-1 and TRBJ2-7; D gene unclear. Germline V gene lookup returns CDR1 MGHRA and CDR2 YSYEKL. CDR3 length equals 13 residues. Deletions cut 4 bases from V and 2 bases from J, with 9 bases between.

This clonotype appeared many times. This sequence joins TRBV6-1 and TRBJ1-2; TRBD1 is a possible D gene (5 bases). Germline values: CDR1 MNHNS, CDR2 SASEGT. The CDR3 has 15 residues. V was clipped by 2 bases and J by 2 bases, with 12 bases between them. CDR3 sequence reads: CASSETQSGNYGYTF. In nucleotides, the CDR3 is TGTGCCAGCAGTGAAACCCAATCAGGGAACTATGGCTACACCTTC.

The rearrangement links TRBV5-1 to TRBJ2-7; no reliable D call. Per the germline V gene, CDR1 is SGHRS and CDR2 is YFSETQ. The CDR3 sequence is 15 residues long. Trimming took off 4 bases at V and 4 bases at J, with 18 bases between the two ends. In nucleotides, the CDR3 is TGCGCCAGCAGCCAAGAATCGGGCGCCATGTACGAGCAGTACTTC. This gives the protein CASSQESGAMYEQYF.

The chain has TRBV3-1 and TRBJ2-1; D is uncertain. The germline CDR1 and CDR2 sequences are LGHDT and YNNKEL (reference sequence). Between the trimmed V and J ends, which lost 4 bases and 5 bases, there was a span of 15 bases. CDR3 length: 15 amino acids. The CDR3 sequence: CASSPIVIPNNEQFF. CDR3 DNA sequence: TGTGCCAGCAGCCCTATTGTGATCCCGAACAATGAGCAGTTCTTC.

Sample share makes this clonotype medium-sized. The chain is built from TRBV7-3 and TRBJ1-1; unclear D gene. The CDR3 totals 13 residues. V shed 5 bases and J shed 1 base, with 8 bases lying between them. CDR1 SGHTA and CDR2 FQGTGA come from the germline V gene. The CDR3 coding sequence is TGTGCCAGCAGCGTAGGACCGAACACTGAAGCTTTCTTT. Its translation is CASSVGPNTEAFF.

This clonotype appeared a few times. A read error may explain this, as a much larger clone is one base away. V is TRBV20-1 and J is TRBJ1-5, with D possibly being TRBD1 (5 bases). Trimming shortened V by 6 bases and J by 6 bases, and 18 bases separated the two germline ends. Germline-derived CDR1 and CDR2 are DFQATT and SNEGSKA (reference sequence). There are 14 residues in the CDR3. The CDR3, as DNA: TGCAGTGCCACGACCGGGGGAGCTGGTCAGCCCCAGCATTTT. This sequence encodes CSATTGGAGQPQHF.

Comments on this clonotype: One junction end disagrees with the germline gene, perhaps due to a read error. J is TRBJ2-7 and V is TRBV7-3; D remains ambiguous. The CDR3 is 15 amino acids. In germline, CDR1 is SGHTA, CDR2 FQGTGA. CDR3 sequence (DNA): TGTGCCAGCAGTCAAACTCCGGGCCACCACTACGGGCAGTACTTC. Protein sequence: CASSQTPGHHYGQYF.

The chain combines TRBV5-1 with TRBJ1-1; D not resolved. CDR3 length: 19 amino acids. Germline CDR1 SGHRS, CDR2 YFSETQ. Trimming removed 5 bases at V and 0 bases at J, with 26 bases between. The CDR3 is CASRIEQRPRNFMNTEAFF. The CDR3 DNA follows: TGCGCCAGCAGGATAGAACAGAGGCCAAGAAATTTTATGAACACTGAAGCTTTCTTT.

This clonotype is medium-sized in the sample. The rearrangement links TRBV29-1 to TRBJ2-7, with a possible D match to TRBD1 (6 bases). V lost 4 bases to trimming and J lost 4 bases, with 11 bases between them. Germline V CDR1 and CDR2: SQVTM, ANQGSEA. The CDR3 runs to 12 residues. The CDR3 nucleotides read TGCAGCGTTGCTCCCAGGGGTTACGAGCAGTACTTC. This gives the protein CSVAPRGYEQYF.

Ten or more counts support this clonotype. The chain combines TRBV5-4 with TRBJ2-1; the D gene is possibly TRBD2 (5 bases). The CDR3 contains 16 residues. CDR1 SGHNT and CDR2 YYREEE come from the germline V gene (reference sequence). V was pared by 3 bases and J by 3 bases, with 16 bases between. The CDR3 nucleotides are TGTGCCAGCAGCTGGCGGAGGAGCGGAGGCTACAATGAGCAGTTCTTC. It is translated as CASSWRRSGGYNEQFF.

This clonotype was seen at least ten times. The CDR3: CASSWPRLVPLSGANVLTF. CDR3 coding DNA: TGCGCCAGCAGCTGGCCCCGACTAGTTCCCTTGTCTGGGGCCAACGTCCTGACTTTC. This chain links TRBV5-1 with TRBJ2-6; weak D call: TRBD2 (6 bases). Germline assignment: CDR1 SGHRS and CDR2 YFSETQ. CDR3 length: 19 residues. V was cut by 3 bases and J by 1 base, with 20 bases left in between.

In its sample, this clonotype was seen many times. A much larger clonotype is one base distant, so this may be a read error. This sequence joins TRBV4-1 and TRBJ2-2; TRBD1 agrees at 10 bases. This CDR3 is 16 amino acids long. CDR1 and CDR2 (germline): MGHRA, YSYEKL. CDR3 sequence reads: CASGQERTGGTGELFF. CDR3 in DNA: TGCGCCAGCGGCCAAGAACGGACAGGGGGCACCGGGGAGCTGTTTTTT.

This sequence joins TRBV6-2 or TRBV6-3 and TRBJ1-1; 7 nucleotides agree with TRBD1. There are 14 residues in the CDR3. Trimming cost V 5 bases and J 3 bases; bases outside gene matches: 6. CDR1 MNHEY and CDR2 SVGEGT come from the germline V gene. The DNA of the CDR3 is TGTGCCAGCAGTATAAGGGGGCGTGACACTGAAGCTTTCTTT. Its protein is CASSIRGRDTEAFF.

This clonotype has ten or more counts. At one end the junction does not follow the germline gene, possibly because of a read error. The genes are TRBV5-1 and TRBJ2-7; TRBD1 matches at 7 bases. Germline CDR1 and CDR2: SGHRS and YFSETQ. The CDR3 has 10 amino acids. The chain's CDR3 is CASRGDSWNF. CDR3 DNA: TGCGCCAGCCGAGGGGACAGCTGGAATTTC.

This clonotype occurred many times. The V gene is TRBV4-1, the J gene TRBJ1-1, with a possible D match to TRBD1 (5 bases). The ends were cut back, 0 bases at V and 0 bases at J, with 17 bases in the middle. The CDR3 is made up of 18 amino acids. Germline V CDR1 and CDR2: MGHRA, YSYEKL. Here the CDR3 DNA reads TGCGCCAGCAGCCAAGAAGGTACCGGACATCCAATGAACACTGAAGCTTTCTTT. This codes for CASSQEGTGHPMNTEAFF.

By share, this clonotype ranks as medium-sized (0.01 to 0.1%). The genes are TRBV10-2 and TRBJ1-1; no definite D call. In germline, CDR1 is WSHSY, CDR2 SAAADI. Trimming cost V 2 bases and J 3 bases, with 7 bases left between them. This CDR3 comprises 13 residues. CDR3 sequence: CASSENSYTEAFF. The CDR3 DNA sequence: TGCGCCAGCAGTGAGAATTCGTACACTGAAGCTTTCTTT.

This clonotype was seen a handful of times. The chain combines TRBV18 with TRBJ1-1; 8 bases are shared with TRBD1. This CDR3 has 17 residues. V dropped 4 bases and J dropped 4; count of bases not matched to a gene: 14. In germline, CDR1 is KGHSH, CDR2 LQKENI. As DNA, the CDR3 is TGTGCCAGCTCACTGCAGGGGCCAGGGGGCTTAGGCACTGAAGCTTTCTTT. This codes for CASSLQGPGGLGTEAFF.

This clonotype was picked up one time. This chain connects TRBV6-5 to TRBJ1-2, with a tentative D call TRBD1 (6 bases). This CDR3 comprises 13 residues. Trimming pared 6 bases from V and 3 bases from J, leaving 11 bases between. Looked up from germline, CDR1 is MNHEY and CDR2 is SVGAGI. CDR3: CASSPGTHYGYTF. DNA of the CDR3: TGTGCCAGCAGCCCCGGGACACACTATGGCTACACCTTC.